The 28 T cell receptor beta chains presented below share a single source sample, sequenced in a study of T-cell memory formation after mild COVID-19. TCRdb re-called the 5' RACE reads through MiXCR, storing one row per CDR3 protein. The sample has around 55,000 distinct CDR3 sequences; 8% to 10% are singletons. Sample: PBMCs or a T cell subset sorted from them (not recorded which). The origin of the receptors is a man between 18 and 35 years old who had mild COVID-19 (a few samples of this study predate the infection). Cell type and time point are not known.

The V gene is TRBV9, the J gene TRBJ2-1, with 7 positions matching TRBD1. The V segment lost 0 bases and the J segment 16 bases; nucleotides outside the gene matches: 10. The CDR3 contains 13 residues. Germline CDR1 reads SGDLS; CDR2 reads YYNGEE. This chain's CDR3 is CASSVARGGATFF. As DNA, the CDR3 is TGTGCCAGCAGCGTAGCTCGAGGGGGCGCTACCTTCTTC. The whole variable domain, remainder taken from reference TRBV9 and TRBJ2-1, is DSGVTQTPKHLITATGQRVTLRCSPRSGDLSVYWYQQSLDQGLQFLIQYYNGEERAKGNILERFSAQQFPDLHSELNLSSLELGDSALYFCASSVARGGATFFGPGTRLTVL.

In its sample, this clonotype was seen a few times. The chain has TRBV14 and TRBJ2-2, with D uncertain. The germline V gene encodes CDR1 SGHDN and CDR2 FVKESK. Trimming took 1 base from V and 3 from J, leaving 6 bases between them. CDR3 length: 14 amino acids. The CDR3 nucleotides are TGTGCCAGCAGCCAAGTGGGGTACACCGGGGAGCTGTTTTTT. This codes for CASSQVGYTGELFF. The full variable domain, its missing parts supplied by reference TRBV14 and TRBJ2-2, is EAGVTQFPSHSVIEKGQTVTLRCDPISGHDNLYWYRRVMGKEIKFLLHFVKESKQDESGMPNNRFLAERTGGTYSTLKVQPAELEDSGVYFCASSQVGYTGELFFGEGSRLTVL.

In its sample, this clonotype was seen many times. This chain links TRBV5-1 with TRBJ1-2, with D possibly matching TRBD1 (5 bases). Looked up from germline, CDR1 is SGHRS and CDR2 is YFSETQ. CDR3 length equals 16 residues. The germline V and J ends were trimmed by 5 bases and 0 bases, with 17 bases remaining between them. As DNA, the CDR3 is TGCGCCAGCAGTTTAGACGGGACTTGGGCTAACTATGGCTACACCTTC. Protein: CASSLDGTWANYGYTF. Using reference TRBV5-1 and TRBJ1-2 for the parts outside the CDR3, the full variable domain is KAGVTQTPRYLIKTRGQQVTLSCSPISGHRSVSWYQQTPGQGLQFLFEYFSETQRNKGNFPGRFSGRQFSNSRSEMNVSTLELGDSALYLCASSLDGTWANYGYTFGSGTRLTVV.

The table lists this clonotype with a few counts. This sequence joins TRBV7-9 and TRBJ2-5, with D unclear. Germline loops: CDR1 SEHNR, CDR2 FQNEAQ (reference sequence). CDR3 length equals 14 residues. V lost 1 base to trimming and J lost 5 bases, with 11 bases between them. The CDR3 reads CASSLVGSPETQYF. CDR3 coding DNA: TGTGCCAGCAGCTTAGTGGGCTCCCCGGAGACCCAGTACTTC.

This clonotype has at least ten counts. CDR3 DNA: TGTGCCAGCAGTGGGGTCCAGGCAGCTGGCTACACCTTC. Translated: CASSGVQAAGYTF. The V and J genes are TRBV12-3 or TRBV12-4 and TRBJ1-2; D call uncertain. CDR3 length: 13 amino acids. Trimming removed 5 bases at V and 7 bases at J, with 14 bases between.

The chain recombines TRBV6-6 with TRBJ1-1, with D unresolved. V was pared by 6 bases and J by 1 base, with 3 bases between. Germline V CDR1 and CDR2: MNHNY, SVGAGI (reference sequence). The CDR3 runs 11 residues. The CDR3 bases are TGTGCCAGCAGCGCGAACACTGAAGCTTTCTTT. It codes for CASSANTEAFF.

The chain has TRBV11-2 and TRBJ1-1; D ambiguous. CDR1 is SGHAT and CDR2 is FQNNGV in the germline V gene. The CDR3 spans 14 residues. The V and J ends lost 3 bases and 6 bases respectively, with 14 bases between them. The CDR3 is CASSFGVGLAEAFF. The CDR3 DNA is TGTGCCAGCAGCTTCGGGGTAGGTCTGGCTGAAGCTTTCTTT.

The genes are TRBV12-3 or TRBV12-4 and TRBJ1-2; 8 bases line up with TRBD1. Trimming removed 6 bases from V and 5 bases from J; junction bases left unmatched: 2. This CDR3 spans 12 amino acids. The CDR3 region is CASRTGEYGYTF. The CDR3 nucleotides read TGTGCCAGCAGGACAGGGGAATATGGCTACACCTTC.

The rearrangement joins TRBV5-1 to TRBJ2-3; tentative D call: TRBD2 (5 bases). The V end lost 0 bases, the J end lost 6 bases, and 11 bases lay between the germline ends. CDR1 SGHRS and CDR2 YFSETQ come from the germline V gene. This CDR3 has 14 amino acids. The CDR3 DNA reads as TGCGCCAGCAGCTTGGGCGGGTCGGAGGATACGCAGTATTTT. Its translation is CASSLGGSEDTQYF. The whole variable domain, remainder taken from reference TRBV5-1 and TRBJ2-3, is KAGVTQTPRYLIKTRGQQVTLSCSPISGHRSVSWYQQTPGQGLQFLFEYFSETQRNKGNFPGRFSGRQFSNSRSEMNVSTLELGDSALYLCASSLGGSEDTQYFGPGTRLTVL.

At least ten counts were recorded for this clonotype. CDR3 in amino acids: CASSSSRVPAHGYTF. The CDR3 nucleotides are TGTGCCAGCAGCTCCTCCCGGGTCCCAGCCCATGGCTACACCTTC. This rearrangement joins TRBV7-8 to TRBJ1-2; D ambiguous. The CDR3 has 15 residues. The ends were cut back, 4 bases at V and 6 bases at J, with 18 bases in the middle. Germline values: CDR1 SGHVS, CDR2 FQNEAQ.

This clonotype has more than one count but fewer than ten. CDR3 sequence reads: CASRYLFYEQYV. The CDR3 bases are TGTGCCAGCAGATATCTGTTCTACGAGCAGTACGTC. The chain is built from TRBV2 and TRBJ2-7; D gene ambiguous. V lost 6 bases and J lost 3, with 9 bases in between. The CDR3 length is 12 residues. Germline CDR1 is SNHLY and CDR2 is FYNNEI.

This chain connects TRBV6-5 to TRBJ1-5; the D is unclear. The CDR3 sequence is 14 residues long. The V end was cut by 4 bases, the J end by 0 bases, with 7 bases between. Germline CDR1 MNHEY, CDR2 SVGAGI. The CDR3 sequence is CASSSHRSNQPQHF. The CDR3 region has the DNA TGTGCCAGCAGTTCGCACCGTAGCAATCAGCCCCAGCATTTT.

In its sample, this clonotype is medium-sized. This chain uses TRBV5-1 with TRBJ2-2; D remains ambiguous. In germline, CDR1 is SGHRS, CDR2 YFSETQ. V lost 2 bases and J 1 base, leaving 3 bases between the germline ends. There are 13 residues in the CDR3. DNA of the CDR3: TGCGCCAGCAGCTTAGGGAACACCGGGGAGCTGTTTTTT. Residues: CASSLGNTGELFF.

This clonotype was observed a few times. The V and J genes are TRBV29-1 and TRBJ1-1; 8 nucleotides agree with TRBD1. The germline V gene has CDR1 SQVTM and CDR2 ANQGSEA. This CDR3 is 13 amino acids long. V was pared by 6 bases and J by 11 bases, with 14 bases of the junction left unmatched. The CDR3 loop reads CSVGGQGAMRAFF. Written as DNA, the CDR3 is TGCAGCGTCGGGGGCCAGGGGGCGATGCGGGCTTTCTTT. The variable domain in full, completed from reference TRBV29-1 and TRBJ1-1, reads SAVISQKPSRDICQRGTSLTIQCQVDSQVTMMFWYRQQPGQSLTLIATANQGSEATYESGFVIDKFPISRPNLTFSTLTVSNMSPEDSSIYLCSVGGQGAMRAFFGQGTRLTVV.

This clonotype was seen a few times. V usage is TRBV20-1 and J usage is TRBJ1-3, with D unclear. The CDR3 is made up of 10 amino acids. Trimming removed 5 bases from V and 3 bases from J, with 2 bases in between. Germline V gene data show CDR1 as DFQATT and CDR2 as SNEGSKA (reference sequence). DNA for the CDR3: TGCAGTGCTCGTGGAAACACCATATATTTT. Amino acids: CSARGNTIYF.

This clonotype has only a few counts. The J gene is TRBJ2-7, the V gene TRBV20-1; the match to TRBD2 covers 10 bases. The CDR3 has 15 residues. V trimming: 3 bases; J trimming: 6 bases; junction bases outside the gene matches: 11. Germline V gene data show CDR1 as DFQATT and CDR2 as SNEGSKA (reference sequence). CDR3 region: CSARPILAGFSEQYF. CDR3 sequence (DNA): TGCAGTGCTAGGCCGATACTAGCGGGGTTCTCCGAGCAGTACTTC.

This clonotype was found a few times. The J gene is TRBJ2-6, the V gene TRBV7-2; tentatively, D is TRBD1 (5 bases). The CDR3 has 15 residues. In germline, CDR1 is SGHTA, CDR2 FQGNSA. V gave up 6 bases and J gave up 1 base, with 10 bases separating them. The CDR3 region has the DNA TGTGCCAGCAGTACCTCAGGGTCTGGGGCCAACGTCCTGACTTTC. Its protein is CASSTSGSGANVLTF.

This clonotype was recorded many times. The J gene is TRBJ1-4, the V gene TRBV14; D is unresolved. The CDR3 has 15 residues. V dropped 4 bases and J dropped 6 bases, with 15 bases sitting between them. Germline V gives CDR1 SGHDN, CDR2 FVKESK. The CDR3 nucleotides read TGTGCCAGCAGCCCTAGTTGGTTTTTAGATGAAAAACTGTTTTTT. It translates to CASSPSWFLDEKLFF.

The J gene is TRBJ1-4, the V gene TRBV5-1; 8 bases are shared with TRBD1. Germline lookup yields CDR1 SGHRS and CDR2 YFSETQ. The CDR3 length is 14 residues. Losses at the gene ends were 5 bases for V and 6 bases for J; bases not matched to a gene: 6. CDR3 loop: CASRSGGADEKLFF. CDR3 DNA: TGCGCCAGCAGATCAGGGGGCGCGGATGAAAAACTGTTTTTT.

The rearrangement joins TRBV10-3 to TRBJ2-1, with a weak D call TRBD1 (6 bases). The CDR3 consists of 15 residues. CDR1 and CDR2 (germline): ENHRY, SYGVKD. Trimming removed 7 bases from V and 3 bases from J, with 16 bases in between. CDR3 in DNA: TGTGCCATCAAGATGGGGCAGGGGTTCTACAATGAGCAGTTCTTC. It translates to CAIKMGQGFYNEQFF.

This clonotype showed up just once. The chain links TRBV5-6 to TRBJ1-6; D gene unclear. CDR1 SGHDT and CDR2 YYEEEE come from the germline V gene. The CDR3 is 15 amino acids. V dropped 0 bases and J dropped 6 bases, with 10 bases sitting between them. CDR3 bases: TGTGCCAGCAGCTTGGCTGGGAGGGTTAATTCACCCCTCCACTTT. Translating gives CASSLAGRVNSPLHF.

The chain uses TRBV20-1 and TRBJ1-4, with a tentative D call TRBD1 (5 bases). The CDR3 totals 12 residues. Germline V gene sequence: CDR1 DFQATT, CDR2 SNEGSKA (reference sequence). V gave up 7 bases and J gave up 7 bases, with 13 bases separating them. CDR3 amino acids: CSGGAVGEKLFF. CDR3 coding DNA: TGCAGTGGTGGGGCAGTGGGTGAAAAACTGTTTTTT.

This clonotype was recorded a few times. This sequence joins TRBV12-3 or TRBV12-4 and TRBJ2-1, with D perhaps TRBD1 (6 bases). This CDR3 is 15 amino acids long. The V end lost 2 bases, the J end lost 5 bases, and 13 bases lay between the germline ends. CDR3 DNA: TGTGCCAGCAGTTTAAGGCAGGGGATCCACAATGAGCAGTTCTTC. Protein: CASSLRQGIHNEQFF.

This clonotype was counted only a few times. The gene calls are TRBV7-2 and TRBJ2-7; 9 nucleotides agree with TRBD1. V gave up 4 bases and J gave up 4 bases; unmatched junction bases: 8. The CDR3 runs 15 residues. The V gene's germline CDR1 is SGHTA and CDR2 FQGNSA. The CDR3 bases are TGTGCCAGCAGCTGGTCCGGGACAGGGTCATACGAGCAGTACTTC. Protein: CASSWSGTGSYEQYF.

The chain uses TRBV19 and TRBJ2-7; D is unresolved. Germline lookup yields CDR1 LNHDA and CDR2 SQIVND (reference sequence). Deletions cut 5 bases from V and 2 bases from J, with 10 bases between. The CDR3 contains 13 residues. The CDR3 reads CASSQVGAYEQYF. In DNA form, the CDR3 reads TGTGCCAGTAGTCAGGTGGGCGCCTACGAGCAGTACTTC.

On this clonotype itself: The germline gene is not matched at one end of the junction; a read error may be the cause. The chain couples TRBV25-1 to TRBJ1-2; D not certain. Germline V gene data show CDR1 as MGHDK and CDR2 as SYGVNS. The CDR3 is 12 residues long. The CDR3 region is CASRQTNYGYSF. As DNA, the CDR3 is TGTGCCAGCAGACAGACCAACTATGGCTACTCCTTC.

In its sample, this clonotype was seen many times. This rearrangement joins TRBV20-1 to TRBJ2-7; D gene unclear. The CDR3 totals 12 residues. Germline V gene lookup returns CDR1 DFQATT and CDR2 SNEGSKA (reference sequence). V shed 5 bases and J shed 3 bases, with 11 bases lying between them. CDR3 loop: CSAHYSLYEQYF. The CDR3 DNA follows: TGCAGTGCTCACTATTCTCTCTACGAGCAGTACTTC.

This clonotype was seen ten or more times. This chain uses TRBV14 with TRBJ2-1, with D possibly TRBD2 on 5 matching bases. CDR3 length: 17 amino acids. Germline-derived CDR1 and CDR2 are SGHDN and FVKESK. V lost 1 base and J lost 2, with 15 bases in between. CDR3 amino acids: CASSQAFRAGPYNEQFF. CDR3 nucleotide sequence: TGTGCCAGCAGCCAAGCGTTCCGCGCGGGCCCCTACAATGAGCAGTTCTTC. Using reference TRBV14 and TRBJ2-1 for the parts outside the CDR3, the full variable domain is EAGVTQFPSHSVIEKGQTVTLRCDPISGHDNLYWYRRVMGKEIKFLLHFVKESKQDESGMPNNRFLAERTGGTYSTLKVQPAELEDSGVYFCASSQAFRAGPYNEQFFGPGTRLTVL.